The subject of this entry is one TCR beta chain. Its antigen is not identified. The source of the sample is a study of T cells in localized non-small cell lung cancer. The study, taken as a whole, reports: Maximal T cell clonality occurred in uninvolved adjacent lung, with tumor ranking below it. One tumor region alone was sequenced, and heterogeneity therefore remains possible.

Libraries were prepared by immunoSEQ multiplex PCR; TCRdb keeps only in-frame clonotypes and omits some of them. The data hold 15,000 to 20,000 clones, with nearly 90% observed a single time. Germline V gene sequence: CDR1 LGHNA, CDR2 YNFKEQ. Between the trimmed V and J ends, which lost 2 bases and 1 base, there was a span of 7 bases. The CDR3 totals 14 residues. The origin of this receptor is a woman aged 40-75 years with stage III lung adenocarcinoma. The input for sequencing was peripheral blood mononuclear cells, taken before any cancer treatment. The V call is TRBV4-2, the J call TRBJ2-3, with D hard to call. CDR3 bases: TGTGCCAGCAGCCAAATAATTGGCACAGATACGCAGTATTTT. As protein: CASSQIIGTDTQYF.